A single sample gave rise to the 17 T cell receptor beta chains below, sequenced in a study of T-cell reconstitution after alpha-beta-depleted transplantation in children. For TCRbeta, the library was prepared with unique molecular identifiers. TCRdb re-derived calls from the PCR reads in MiXCR, one entry per CDR3 protein. The sample contains roughly 180,000 distinct CDR3 sequences, less than 15% of which appear only once. Here the sequenced sample was PBMCs from the stem cell graft donor, taken from the stem cell graft. The receptors were sampled from a human donor who donated a stem cell graft to a child with acute lymphoblastic leukemia.

This clonotype was seen ten or more times. This chain uses TRBV10-2 with TRBJ2-4, with D hard to call. V was trimmed by 1 base and J by 9 bases, leaving 4 bases between them. Germline-derived CDR1 and CDR2 are WSHSY and SAAADI. The CDR3 consists of 11 residues. The CDR3 DNA sequence: TGCGCCAGCAGTGAGTTTGGCATTCAGTACTTC. The encoded protein is CASSEFGIQYF.

Concerning this clonotype: A much more abundant neighbour one base away suggests this may be a read error. This chain links TRBV12-3 or TRBV12-4 with TRBJ2-3; 7 bases fit TRBD2. This CDR3 has 16 amino acids. The CDR3 nucleotides read TGTTCCAGCAGTTTCCAGGCGGCGGGAGTGTTAGATACGCAGTATTTT. This sequence encodes CSSSFQAAGVLDTQYF.

CDR3 DNA: TGTGCCAGCAGCCCACGGGCTAGACCCTACGAGCAGTACTTC. As protein: CASSPRARPYEQYF. The chain couples TRBV12-3 or TRBV12-4 to TRBJ2-7; D is undetermined. The CDR3 runs 14 residues. V was clipped by 6 bases and J by 2 bases, with 14 bases between them.

There are many counts of this clonotype. This sequence joins TRBV5-1 and TRBJ1-2; no definite D call. The germline V gene encodes CDR1 SGHRS and CDR2 YFSETQ. The CDR3 loop spans 14 amino acids. The V end was cut by 4 bases, the J end by 5 bases, with 15 bases between. The DNA of the CDR3 is TGCGCCAGCAGCAAGGGCAGTCCCTTTTATGGCTACACCTTC. Its translation: CASSKGSPFYGYTF.

This clonotype has a count of ten or more. The chain couples TRBV20-1 to TRBJ1-2; D not resolved. The CDR3 sequence is 15 residues long. Germline V gene sequence: CDR1 DFQATT, CDR2 SNEGSKA (reference sequence). Trimming pared 0 bases from V and 8 bases from J, leaving 19 bases between. The CDR3 here is CSARDLGRRGKGYTF. DNA for the CDR3: TGCAGTGCTAGAGATCTGGGAAGGCGGGGTAAAGGCTACACCTTC.

The chain uses TRBV6-5 and TRBJ1-1, with D maybe TRBD1 (5 bases). The CDR3 totals 16 residues. Germline CDR1 MNHEY, CDR2 SVGAGI. V lost 0 bases and J lost 2, with 13 bases in between. Here the CDR3 reads CASSYSSGAGNTEAFF. The DNA for the CDR3 is TGTGCCAGCAGTTACTCTTCCGGGGCGGGAAACACTGAAGCTTTCTTT.

This clonotype was detected ten times or more. The genes are TRBV5-1 and TRBJ1-1; D gene ambiguous. The CDR3 extends over 14 amino acids. The germline CDR1 and CDR2 sequences are SGHRS and YFSETQ. V lost 4 bases and J lost 1, with 11 bases in between. In nucleotides, the CDR3 is TGCGCCAGCAGCCCCTTGACGGAGAACACTGAAGCTTTCTTT. It encodes CASSPLTENTEAFF.

This clonotype has a count of ten or more. J is TRBJ2-4 and V is TRBV5-1, with D perhaps assigned TRBD1 or TRBD2 (5 bases each). This CDR3 is built from 15 residues. Germline values: CDR1 SGHRS, CDR2 YFSETQ. Trimming took off 4 bases at V and 5 bases at J, with 16 bases between the two ends. The CDR3 bases are TGCGCCAGCAGCGACGGGACCGCCGTGGAAAACATTCAGTACTTC. Amino acids: CASSDGTAVENIQYF. Using reference TRBV5-1 and TRBJ2-4 for the parts outside the CDR3, the full variable domain is KAGVTQTPRYLIKTRGQQVTLSCSPISGHRSVSWYQQTPGQGLQFLFEYFSETQRNKGNFPGRFSGRQFSNSRSEMNVSTLELGDSALYLCASSDGTAVENIQYFGAGTRLSVL.

Many counts were recorded for this clonotype. V is TRBV4-2 and J is TRBJ1-5; 10 nucleotides match TRBD1. The CDR3 totals 15 residues. Looked up from germline, CDR1 is LGHNA and CDR2 is YNFKEQ. The ends lost 4 bases at V and 6 bases at J; junction bases unmatched: 6. This CDR3 reads CASSPTGGAAQPQHF. For the CDR3, the DNA is TGTGCCAGCAGCCCGACAGGGGGCGCCGCTCAGCCCCAGCATTTT.

This clonotype has ten or more counts. The chain is built from TRBV7-9 and TRBJ1-2; D is unresolved. This CDR3 is 17 amino acids long. Germline V gene data show CDR1 as SEHNR and CDR2 as FQNEAQ (reference sequence). V was shortened by 6 bases and J by 3 bases, with 23 bases between the two germline ends. CDR3 protein: CASRQRASGGYHYGYTF. CDR3 bases: TGTGCCAGCAGACAACGAGCGTCTGGAGGGTACCACTATGGCTACACCTTC. Full variable domain (missing parts from reference TRBV7-9 and TRBJ1-2): DTGVSQNPRHKITKRGQNVTFRCDPISEHNRLYWYRQTLGQGPEFLTYFQNEAQLEKSRLLSDRFSAERPKGSFSTLEIQRTEQGDSAMYLCASRQRASGGYHYGYTFGSGTRLTVV.

In regard to this clonotype: Given a much more abundant clone one base away, this may be a read error. The chain employs TRBV29-1 and TRBJ1-5; possible D gene TRBD1, 5 bases. The CDR3 runs 13 residues. The V gene's germline CDR1 is SQVTM and CDR2 ANQGSEA. The CDR3 region is CSALGASNPPQHF. As DNA, the CDR3 is TGCAGCGCCCTAGGGGCTAGCAATCCGCCCCAGCATTTT.

Here the CDR3 reads CASSQGGVYNEQFF. The CDR3 DNA is TGCGCCAGCAGCCAAGGGGGAGTTTACAATGAGCAGTTCTTC. V is TRBV4-1 and J is TRBJ2-1; TRBD2 might be the D (5 bases). This CDR3 has 14 residues. V was clipped by 1 base and J by 4 bases, with 8 bases between them. Germline CDR1 is MGHRA and CDR2 is YSYEKL.

This clonotype occurred many times. The chain couples TRBV5-1 to TRBJ2-1; 12 nucleotides agree with TRBD2. V lost 4 bases and J lost 10; bases outside the gene matches: 9. This CDR3 comprises 15 residues. Germline V CDR1 and CDR2: SGHRS, YFSETQ. Here the CDR3 DNA reads TGCGCCAGCAGCGACCGGACTAGCGGGGTTGGGGAGCAGTTCTTC. Translated: CASSDRTSGVGEQFF.

This clonotype was detected many times. The chain combines TRBV12-3 or TRBV12-4 with TRBJ1-2, with D possibly TRBD1 on 5 matching bases. The germline V and J ends were trimmed by 6 bases and 2 bases, with 13 bases remaining between them. This CDR3 is 14 amino acids long. This CDR3 reads CASSMFGTNYGYTF. DNA of the CDR3: TGTGCCAGCAGCATGTTCGGGACCAACTATGGCTACACCTTC.

This clonotype came up once. One base away lies a much larger clone, so this may be a sequencing read error. V and J are TRBV30 and TRBJ1-6, with 7 positions matching TRBD1. Germline loops: CDR1 GTSNPN, CDR2 SVGIG (reference sequence). There are 14 residues in the CDR3. CDR3 residues: CAWSPTGNNSPLRF. The CDR3 coding sequence is TGTGCCTGGAGCCCGACAGGGAATAATTCACCCCTCCGCTTT.

This clonotype was counted many times. This sequence joins TRBV4-1 and TRBJ2-7; D is uncertain. The CDR3 is 12 residues long. Trimming stripped 3 bases from V and 4 bases from J, with 7 bases between. Germline V CDR1 and CDR2: MGHRA, YSYEKL. CDR3 in DNA: TGCGCCAGCAGCCACCCAGCTTACGAGCAGTACTTC. The encoded protein is CASSHPAYEQYF.

This clonotype showed up many times. This CDR3 is CASSSRHHQGYEQYF. The CDR3 DNA is TGTGCCAGCAGCTCACGACATCACCAGGGGTACGAGCAGTACTTC. The chain employs TRBV11-2 and TRBJ2-7; a weak D match, TRBD1 (6 bases). The CDR3 has 15 residues. Germline values: CDR1 SGHAT, CDR2 FQNNGV. The V end lost 4 bases, the J end lost 4 bases, and 17 bases lay between the germline ends.